These 27 T cell receptor beta chains share one sample of origin, sequenced in a study of blood T cells in healthy people across ages. With a J-beta primer mix and a sample-barcoded 5' primer, a second PCR ran about 7 to 11 cycles. TCRdb independently ran MiXCR on the 5' RACE reads; one entry per CDR3 protein. Of around 1,700,000 distinct CDR3 sequences listed, over 25% were seen once; the top ten hold 7.7%. Sequences were obtained from blood. The receptors shown here come from a woman aged 30 to 39 in good health.

The chain is built from TRBV10-3 and TRBJ2-1, with 13 positions matching TRBD2. The CDR3 has 15 residues. Germline CDR1 ENHRY, CDR2 SYGVKD. J lost 7 bases, V lost 3 bases, and 3 bases had no gene match. In DNA, the CDR3 is TGTGCCATCAGTGAACTAGCGGGAGGGCCGAATGAGCAGTTCTTC. This codes for CAISELAGGPNEQFF.

The chain links TRBV5-1 to TRBJ1-4; D possibly corresponds to TRBD1 (6 bases). The CDR3 is 14 residues long. The V gene's germline CDR1 is SGHRS and CDR2 YFSETQ. Trimming took off 0 bases at V and 8 bases at J, with 11 bases between the two ends. CDR3 amino acids: CASSLVAGEEKLFF. The CDR3 DNA sequence: TGCGCCAGCAGCTTGGTAGCAGGGGAAGAAAAACTGTTTTTT.

This clonotype has a handful of counts. The chain employs TRBV7-2 and TRBJ2-2, with 12 bases that match TRBD2. Germline lookup yields CDR1 SGHTA and CDR2 FQGNSA. CDR3 size: 19 residues. V lost 6 bases and J lost 6; bases outside the gene matches: 17. In DNA form, the CDR3 reads TGTGCCAGCAGAGACCCCGGGACAGGGCTAGCGGGGGGGCCCGGGGAGCTGTTTTTT. This translates into CASRDPGTGLAGGPGELFF.

V usage is TRBV12-5 and J usage is TRBJ2-4, with a possible D match to TRBD2 (6 bases). The J call may be incorrect, as the DNA end agrees better with TRBJ2-7. From germline, CDR1 is LGHNT and CDR2 FRNRAP. The CDR3 runs 14 residues. The CDR3 region has the DNA TGTGCTAGTGGTTTGGGGCGGGGTGGGCACGAGCAGTACTTC. It codes for CASGLGRGGHEQYF.

The chain employs TRBV6-6 and TRBJ1-1, with D perhaps TRBD1 (5 bases). The CDR3 is 15 amino acids. Trimming removed 2 bases at V and 0 bases at J, with 10 bases between. Germline CDR1 is MNHNY and CDR2 is SVGAGI (reference sequence). The CDR3: CASSYGGEMNTEAFF. CDR3 nucleotide sequence: TGTGCCAGCAGTTACGGGGGGGAAATGAACACTGAAGCTTTCTTT.

CDR3 sequence reads: CASKERRVGNQPQHF. Here the CDR3 DNA reads TGTGCCAGCAAGGAAAGGAGGGTGGGCAATCAGCCCCAGCATTTT. V and J are TRBV6-1 and TRBJ1-5; D gene uncertain. Trimming left V 7 bases short and J 2 bases short, with 15 bases between. Germline V CDR1 and CDR2: MNHNS, SASEGT. The CDR3 covers 15 residues.

In its sample, this clonotype was seen a few times. The gene calls are TRBV2 and TRBJ2-1; the D gene is possibly TRBD1 (5 bases). The V end lost 8 bases, the J end lost 7 bases, and 9 bases lay between the germline ends. CDR3 length: 11 residues. Germline V gives CDR1 SNHLY, CDR2 FYNNEI. The CDR3 spells CASGAWNEQFF. The CDR3 DNA sequence: TGTGCCAGCGGGGCTTGGAATGAGCAGTTCTTC.

Only a few counts were recorded for this clonotype. The chain recombines TRBV29-1 with TRBJ2-3; the D gene could be TRBD1 or TRBD2 (5 bases each). The CDR3 is made up of 14 amino acids. With 3 bases removed from V and 4 bases from J, the gap between germline ends came to 14 bases. Germline CDR1 reads SQVTM; CDR2 reads ANQGSEA. CDR3 sequence: CSVEARGRADTQYF. The DNA of the CDR3 is TGCAGCGTTGAGGCTCGGGGACGGGCAGATACGCAGTATTTT.

The rearrangement links TRBV21-1 to TRBJ2-7; the table's D call of TRBD1 was not tested on the DNA. TRBV21-1 is a pseudogene segment. CDR3 size: 13 residues. CDR3 nucleotides: TGTGCCAGCAGCAGACAGAACCCCTACGAGCAGTACTTC. Translated, it gives CASSRQNPYEQYF.

Only a few counts were recorded for this clonotype. This sequence joins TRBV2 and TRBJ1-5; D is unclear. Germline CDR1 SNHLY, CDR2 FYNNEI. V dropped 5 bases and J dropped 3 bases, with 14 bases sitting between them. The CDR3 loop spans 15 amino acids. The CDR3 reads CASSFETPVNQPQHF. The DNA for the CDR3 is TGTGCCAGCAGTTTCGAGACACCAGTCAATCAGCCCCAGCATTTT.

This chain links TRBV11-2 with TRBJ2-3; D not certain. V lost 6 bases, J lost 2 bases, and 15 bases lay in between. CDR1 and CDR2 (germline): SGHAT, FQNNGV. The CDR3 contains 15 residues. CDR3 bases: TGTGCCAGCAGACGTGACGGACGAGACACAGATACGCAGTATTTT. This codes for CASRRDGRDTDTQYF.

This sequence joins TRBV10-3 and TRBJ1-2; D unclear. CDR1 is ENHRY and CDR2 is SYGVKD in the germline V gene. The germline V and J ends were trimmed by 6 bases and 6 bases, with 17 bases remaining between them. CDR3 size: 14 residues. DNA for the CDR3: TGTGCCATCAGGGAGCCCGGGATTCGGGATGGCTACACCTTC. Residues: CAIREPGIRDGYTF.

The rearrangement uses TRBV29-1 and TRBJ2-3, with D perhaps given as TRBD1 or TRBD2 (5 bases each). The CDR3 runs 15 residues. CDR1 is SQVTM, CDR2 ANQGSEA, per germline. V lost 0 bases and J lost 2, with 12 bases in between. For the CDR3, the DNA is TGCAGCGTTGAAGATCGAGGGACCAACACAGATACGCAGTATTTT. Protein: CSVEDRGTNTDTQYF.

This clonotype was found many times. The chain couples TRBV5-1 to TRBJ2-7; 11 bases are a match to TRBD1. Trimming took 1 base from V and 4 from J; bases not matched to a gene: 7. The CDR3 spans 16 residues. Germline V CDR1 and CDR2: SGHRS, YFSETQ. The CDR3: CASSLNPGQGEYEQYF. The CDR3 DNA is TGCGCCAGCAGCTTGAACCCGGGACAGGGGGAATACGAGCAGTACTTC.

Note on this clonotype: A junction end diverges from the germline sequence, so it may reflect a read error. The chain uses TRBV7-2 and TRBJ2-1; 8 nucleotides line up with TRBD2. In germline, CDR1 is SGHTA, CDR2 FQGNSA. The CDR3 has 15 residues. The CDR3 spells CAGSLGGGTYNEQFF. Here the CDR3 DNA reads TGTGCCGGCAGCTTAGGCGGGGGGACTTACAATGAGCAGTTCTTC. The whole variable domain, remainder taken from reference TRBV7-2 and TRBJ2-1, is GAGVSQSPSNKVTEKGKDVELRCDPISGHTALYWYRQSLGQGLEFLIYFQGNSAPDKSGLPSDRFSAERTGGSVSTLTIQRTQQEDSAVYLCAGSLGGGTYNEQFFGPGTRLTVL.

The table lists this clonotype with many counts. The genes are TRBV5-1 and TRBJ2-7, with 7 positions matching TRBD1. Germline-derived CDR1 and CDR2 are SGHRS and YFSETQ. J was trimmed by 5 bases and V by 4 bases; bases with no gene match: 9. This CDR3 is 14 amino acids long. CDR3 loop: CASSRDSLMHEQYF. The CDR3 coding sequence is TGCGCCAGCAGCCGGGACAGCCTGATGCACGAGCAGTACTTC.

This clonotype was seen more than once but under ten times. The V gene is TRBV6-2 or TRBV6-3, the J gene TRBJ2-7; 7 nucleotides match TRBD2. Germline V gene data show CDR1 as MNHEY and CDR2 as SVGEGT. Trimming took 4 bases from V and 1 from J; bases not matched to a gene: 4. The CDR3 extends over 14 amino acids. CDR3 sequence (DNA): TGTGCCAGCAGTTTCCACGGGGGGTCCTACGAGCAGTACTTC. Amino acid sequence: CASSFHGGSYEQYF.

Details on this clonotype: A read error may explain this, as a much larger clone is one base away. CDR3 sequence: CSARKGHGYNEQFF. DNA of the CDR3: TGCAGTGCTAGAAAGGGACACGGATACAATGAGCAGTTCTTC. This rearrangement joins TRBV20-1 to TRBJ2-1, with D tentatively TRBD1 (6 bases). The CDR3 consists of 14 residues. The germline gives CDR1 DFQATT, CDR2 SNEGSKA (reference sequence). V was cut by 2 bases and J by 4 bases, with 12 bases left in between.

This clonotype was counted between two and nine times. The V and J genes are TRBV5-1 and TRBJ1-1; 8 bases line up with TRBD1. There are 16 residues in the CDR3. V was pared by 4 bases and J by 1 base, with 9 bases of the junction left unmatched. Germline CDR1 and CDR2: SGHRS and YFSETQ. This chain's CDR3 is CASSPRQGRRNTEAFF. The CDR3 region has the DNA TGCGCCAGCAGCCCCAGACAGGGGCGGAGGAACACTGAAGCTTTCTTT.

This chain links TRBV5-5 with TRBJ2-2; TRBD1 aligns across 12 bases. The CDR3 contains 15 residues. V lost 6 bases, J lost 9 bases, and 9 bases stayed unmatched. The germline V gene has CDR1 SGHKS and CDR2 YYEKEE (reference sequence). The CDR3 region has the DNA TGTGCCAGCACCAGTAAGGGACAGGGGGCCCGGGAGCTGTTTTTT. This translates into CASTSKGQGARELFF.

The gene calls are TRBV7-3 and TRBJ1-6; D perhaps matches TRBD1 (5 bases). Germline CDR1 and CDR2: SGHTA and FQGTGA. Trimming took off 5 bases at V and 8 bases at J, with 13 bases between the two ends. The CDR3 totals 14 residues. This CDR3 reads CASSNRQRDSPLHF. Written as DNA, the CDR3 is TGTGCCAGCAGCAACCGACAGCGCGATTCACCCCTCCACTTT.

As for this clonotype: This is likely an artifact of a read error, given a far larger clone one base away. CDR3 amino acids: CVSSRDSNYGYTF. DNA of the CDR3: TGTGTCAGCAGCCGGGACAGTAACTATGGCTACACCTTC. The V gene is TRBV7-9, the J gene TRBJ1-2, with 7 bases fitting TRBD1. Germline loops: CDR1 SEHNR, CDR2 FQNEAQ (reference sequence). The CDR3 spans 13 residues.

The sample holds many counts of this clonotype. The chain recombines TRBV6-5 with TRBJ2-7, with 14 nucleotides matching TRBD2. V gave up 6 bases and J gave up 6 bases; unmatched junction bases: 7. The CDR3 covers 15 residues. Germline CDR1 MNHEY, CDR2 SVGAGI. CDR3 in DNA: TGTGCCAGCAGCCGCCCGGGACTAGCGGGAGTCGAGCAGTACTTC. Translating it yields CASSRPGLAGVEQYF.

This clonotype occurred a few times. This rearrangement joins TRBV7-9 to TRBJ1-2, with unresolved D. Germline V gene sequence: CDR1 SEHNR, CDR2 FQNEAQ (reference sequence). The CDR3 runs to 14 residues. The ends were cut back, 3 bases at V and 2 bases at J, with 10 bases in the middle. The CDR3 spells CASSFQGNNYGYTF. CDR3 coding DNA: TGTGCCAGCAGCTTCCAAGGGAACAACTATGGCTACACCTTC.

This sequence joins TRBV29-1 and TRBJ2-2; no reliable D call. With 0 bases removed from V and 5 bases from J, the gap between germline ends came to 7 bases. The CDR3 extends over 13 amino acids. Germline V gene lookup returns CDR1 SQVTM and CDR2 ANQGSEA. CDR3 amino acids: CSVEEHGTGELFF. CDR3 nucleotides: TGCAGCGTTGAAGAGCACGGGACCGGGGAGCTGTTTTTT.

With regard to this clonotype: A much larger clone differs by one base, so this may be a read error. The V and J genes are TRBV11-2 and TRBJ2-4, with 11 bases lining up with TRBD2. TRBJ2-7 explains the end of the DNA better; the J call may be wrong. Germline assignment: CDR1 SGHAT and CDR2 FQNNGV. The CDR3 covers 16 residues. The CDR3, as DNA: TGTGCCAGCAGCTTGGCTACTAGCGGGAGCTGCTACGAGCAGTACTTC. Translating gives CASSLATSGSCYEQYF.

This clonotype was recorded many times. The gene calls are TRBV5-1 and TRBJ2-5; weak D call: TRBD1 (6 bases). The V end lost 2 bases, the J end lost 0 bases, and 8 bases lay between the germline ends. The CDR3 has 14 amino acids. Germline CDR1 reads SGHRS; CDR2 reads YFSETQ. CDR3 in DNA: TGCGCCAGCAGCTTCCAGGGGAACCAAGAGACCCAGTACTTC. It is translated as CASSFQGNQETQYF.